These 20 T cell receptor beta chains were all obtained from the same sample, sequenced in a study of Ad26.COV2.S vaccination and SARS-CoV-2 variants (dated by TCRdb to about 2021). Library prep was done by the immunoSEQ multiplex PCR assay. TCRdb mirrors the immuneACCESS table, restricted to in-frame sequences. Some clones are absent from its copies; in checked studies, under half trace to an unresolved V gene, and the reason for the others is unknown. The sample records a few hundred thousand clones, about 91% of which are singletons. Of the sample, about 2% is held by the ten largest clones. This sample's treatment or condition label indicates: some 20 received Ad26.COV2.S at low or high dose, single or two shots; about 5 received placebo; per-sample allocation not given. Repertoires of vaccine and placebo recipients were sequenced from samples taken on day 63 after the first injection. The specimen comprised peripheral blood, sampled in a trial of Ad26.COV2.S vaccine versus placebo. These receptors were collected from a person between 18 and 60 years old who received the Ad26.COV2.S COVID-19 vaccine or a placebo.

The CDR3 DNA reads TGCGCCAGCGCAGACTCTGGGGATGAGCAGTTCTTC. Encoded protein: CASADSGDEQFF. The chain is built from TRBV10-2 and TRBJ2-1; D call uncertain. V was trimmed by 8 bases and J by 8 bases, leaving 13 bases between them. The length of the CDR3 is 12 residues. CDR1 and CDR2 from the germline V gene are WSHSY and SAAADI.

In this sample, this clone turned up once. This chain uses TRBV27 with TRBJ2-2, with D perhaps TRBD1 (6 bases). The CDR3 covers 16 residues. V gave up 5 bases and J gave up 7 bases, with 20 bases separating them. Per the germline V gene, CDR1 is MNHEY and CDR2 is SMNVEV (reference sequence). In DNA form, the CDR3 reads TGTGCCAGCAGTAAGGAGCAGGGGACCGAACACGGGGAGCTGTTTTTT. This sequence encodes CASSKEQGTEHGELFF.

V and J are TRBV2 and TRBJ2-1, with 13 bases fitting TRBD2. The V gene's germline CDR1 is SNHLY and CDR2 FYNNEI. Trimming removed 6 bases from V and 0 bases from J; junction bases left unmatched: 2. This CDR3 is 16 amino acids long. The CDR3 protein is CASSWTSGSSYNEQFF. In DNA, the CDR3 is TGTGCCAGCAGCTGGACTAGCGGGAGCTCCTACAATGAGCAGTTCTTC.

This clone was found once. The chain carries TRBV6-6 and TRBJ2-7, with TRBD1 matching 8 bases. V shed 5 bases, J shed 3 bases, and the junction held 9 bases outside the gene matches. The CDR3 extends over 15 amino acids. CDR1 and CDR2 (germline): MNHNY, SVGAGI (reference sequence). CDR3 loop: CASSTHRGVSYEQYF. For the CDR3, the DNA is TGTGCCAGCAGTACCCACAGGGGGGTTAGCTACGAGCAGTACTTC.

The rearrangement uses TRBV11-3 and TRBJ2-6, with TRBD1 matching over 7 bases. Germline CDR1 and CDR2: SGHNT and YENEEA. The CDR3 is 17 residues long. V lost 3 bases to trimming and J lost 0 bases; unmatched junction nucleotides: 5. Here the CDR3 reads CASSLRTGSSGANVLTF. CDR3 nucleotide sequence: TGTGCCAGCAGCTTGAGGACAGGCTCCTCTGGGGCCAACGTCCTGACTTTC.

The chain couples TRBV6-6 to TRBJ1-5; D not certain. The ends were cut back, 4 bases at V and 4 bases at J, with 2 bases in the middle. CDR1 MNHNY and CDR2 SVGAGI come from the germline V gene (reference sequence). The CDR3 has 11 residues. CDR3 amino acids: CASSSNQPQHF. As DNA, the CDR3 is TGTGCCAGCAGTTCGAATCAGCCCCAGCATTTT.

The chain carries TRBV3-1 (or the pseudogene TRBV3-2) and TRBJ2-2, with TRBD2 matching 10 bases. V lost 4 bases and J lost 1; bases outside the gene matches: 9. The CDR3 sequence is 18 residues long. The germline gives CDR1 LGHDT, CDR2 YNNKEL (reference sequence). The CDR3 DNA reads as TGTGCCAGCAGCCCGACTAGCGGGCCTGGTGGGAACACCGGGGAGCTGTTTTTT. Translated, it gives CASSPTSGPGGNTGELFF.

V is TRBV14 and J is TRBJ2-7, with a weak D call TRBD1 (6 bases). This CDR3 contains 15 residues. Germline V lookup: CDR1 SGHDN, CDR2 FVKESK. V was pared by 0 bases and J by 7 bases, with 16 bases between. CDR3 sequence: CASSQEGQGYREQYF. As DNA, the CDR3 is TGTGCCAGCAGCCAAGAGGGGCAGGGGTACCGGGAGCAGTACTTC.

Only one count was recorded for this clone. V usage is TRBV7-2 and J usage is TRBJ2-2; 8 bases fit TRBD1. V lost 10 bases, J lost 6 bases, and 10 bases stayed unmatched. The germline V gene has CDR1 SGHTA and CDR2 FQGNSA. CDR3 length: 14 residues. Here the CDR3 DNA reads TGTGCCACAGGGCGCCAGGGGGCCGCCGGGGAGCTGTTTTTT. Amino acids: CATGRQGAAGELFF.

V and J are TRBV11-2 and TRBJ2-1; D may correspond to TRBD1 or TRBD2 (5 bases each). V lost 3 bases and J lost 5, with 11 bases in between. Germline lookup yields CDR1 SGHAT and CDR2 FQNNGV. This CDR3 contains 14 residues. The CDR3 reads CASSFQGPNNEQFF. CDR3 bases: TGTGCCAGCAGCTTCCAGGGACCAAACAATGAGCAGTTCTTC.

This chain connects TRBV18 to TRBJ1-4; D is unresolved. From germline, CDR1 is KGHSH and CDR2 LQKENI. The CDR3 length is 15 residues. Trimming took 2 bases from V and 0 from J, leaving 7 bases between them. CDR3 bases: TGTGCCAGCTCACCAGTTCTTGCAACTAATGAAAAACTGTTTTTT. This codes for CASSPVLATNEKLFF.

This clone was counted at least ten times. The sample has other DNA sequences that encode this CDR3 too. The V and J genes are TRBV28 and TRBJ1-2, with 9 bases fitting TRBD1. V was pared by 6 bases and J by 6 bases, with 8 bases of the junction left unmatched. Germline lookup yields CDR1 MDHEN and CDR2 SYDVKM. The CDR3 has 14 amino acids. CDR3 coding DNA: TGTGCCAGCAGGCCGGGACAGGGTGTGGATGGCTACACCTTC. Translation gives CASRPGQGVDGYTF.

This clone was counted once. The chain couples TRBV18 to TRBJ2-3, with a tentative D call TRBD2 (5 bases). V was cut by 3 bases and J by 2 bases, with 9 bases left in between. The CDR3 spans 14 residues. CDR1 and CDR2 from the germline V gene are KGHSH and LQKENI. CDR3 DNA sequence: TGTGCCAGCTCACCGCGACTACACACAGATACGCAGTATTTT. Translation gives CASSPRLHTDTQYF.

The chain employs TRBV9 and TRBJ1-2; 9 bases align to TRBD1. The V segment lost 3 bases and the J segment 4 bases; nucleotides outside the gene matches: 1. The CDR3 loop spans 13 amino acids. Germline V CDR1 and CDR2: SGDLS, YYNGEE. The CDR3 here is CASSEDRGYGYTF. In DNA, the CDR3 is TGTGCCAGCAGCGAGGACAGGGGCTATGGCTACACCTTC.

V and J are TRBV6-6 and TRBJ1-6; D call uncertain. Germline V gives CDR1 MNHNY, CDR2 SVGAGI (reference sequence). The CDR3 is 16 residues long. Trimming left V 4 bases short and J 6 bases short, with 16 bases between. CDR3 region: CASSSSRGRTNSPLHF. The CDR3 nucleotides are TGTGCCAGCAGTTCCAGCAGAGGGCGGACTAATTCACCCCTCCACTTT.

This rearrangement joins TRBV11-3 to TRBJ2-1, with D perhaps matching TRBD2 (7 bases). The ends were cut back, 1 base at V and 0 bases at J, with 16 bases in the middle. The length of the CDR3 is 18 residues. Per germline, CDR1 SGHNT and CDR2 YENEEA. CDR3 sequence (DNA): TGTGCCAGCAGCTTAGTCGTGGGGGGGCTGAGCTCCTACAATGAGCAGTTCTTC. Encoded protein: CASSLVVGGLSSYNEQFF.

This clone was observed a few times. Other nucleotide sequences in the sample specify the same CDR3. The gene calls are TRBV28 and TRBJ2-7; no clear D. From germline, CDR1 is MDHEN and CDR2 SYDVKM. Between the trimmed V and J ends, which lost 5 bases and 0 bases, there was a span of 8 bases. The CDR3 has 13 amino acids. In DNA, the CDR3 is TGTGCCAGCAGTCTCGGTACCTCCTACGAGCAGTACTTC. Amino acids: CASSLGTSYEQYF.

V and J are TRBV11-1 and TRBJ2-2; weak D call: TRBD2 (6 bases). Between the trimmed V and J ends, which lost 3 bases and 7 bases, there was a span of 12 bases. In germline, CDR1 is SGHAT, CDR2 FQDESV (reference sequence). This CDR3 is built from 14 residues. The CDR3 DNA follows: TGTGCCAGCAGCTTGTTCGGGAGAGGCGGGGAGCTGTTTTTT. It is translated as CASSLFGRGGELFF.

The chain employs TRBV4-1 and TRBJ1-3; D call uncertain. This CDR3 is 15 amino acids long. Trimming pared 3 bases from V and 0 bases from J, leaving 9 bases between. Germline values: CDR1 MGHRA, CDR2 YSYEKL. Here the CDR3 DNA reads TGCGCCAGCAGCCAGCGAAGGGACTCTGGAAACACCATATATTTT. It encodes CASSQRRDSGNTIYF.

The rearrangement links TRBV9 to TRBJ2-5, with 10 bases fitting TRBD2. J lost 5 bases, V lost 0 bases, and 7 bases had no gene match. CDR1 is SGDLS and CDR2 is YYNGEE in the germline V gene. This CDR3 has 16 residues. CDR3 in amino acids: CASSVELAGGAETQYF. CDR3 nucleotides: TGTGCCAGCAGCGTAGAATTAGCGGGAGGAGCGGAGACCCAGTACTTC.